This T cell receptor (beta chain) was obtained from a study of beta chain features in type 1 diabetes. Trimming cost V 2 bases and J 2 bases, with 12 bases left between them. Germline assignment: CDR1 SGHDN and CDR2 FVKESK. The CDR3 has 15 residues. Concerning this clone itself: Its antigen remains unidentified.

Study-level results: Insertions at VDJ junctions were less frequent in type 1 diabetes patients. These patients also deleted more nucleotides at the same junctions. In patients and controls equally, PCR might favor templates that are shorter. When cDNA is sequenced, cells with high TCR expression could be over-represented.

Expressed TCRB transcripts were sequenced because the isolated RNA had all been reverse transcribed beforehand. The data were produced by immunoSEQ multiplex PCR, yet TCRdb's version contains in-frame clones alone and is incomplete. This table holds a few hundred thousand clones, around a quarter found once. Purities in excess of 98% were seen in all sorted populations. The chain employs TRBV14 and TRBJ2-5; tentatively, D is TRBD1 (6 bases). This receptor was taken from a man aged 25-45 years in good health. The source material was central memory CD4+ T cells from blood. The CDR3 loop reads CASSQTGTKQETQYF. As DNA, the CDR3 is TGTGCCAGCAGCCAAACCGGGACAAAGCAAGAGACCCAGTACTTC.